This T cell receptor beta chain was obtained from a study of cytomegalovirus exposure and HLA in healthy donors. The PCR had 60 Vbeta and 13 Jbeta primers. As processed by the authors: It was a later analysis that counted roughly 80 million unique TCR beta chains, of which roughly 10 million were shared. This table comes from immunoSEQ multiplex PCR, and its TCRdb copy is limited to in-frame clones, with some not included. That table is the source of V, J and clone size, and D and trimming were worked out from the DNA. The sample has under 120,000 clones, about 79% seen once. This clone has a handful of counts. Its matching antigen is unknown. Findings of the study overall: Associated with HLA alleles at 0.05 false discovery rate in a later analysis were around 17,000 TCR beta sequences. Cytomegalovirus-associated status was assigned to 150 or so TCR beta chains. What a later analysis reportedly showed was that an Asian-associated ancestry cluster had fewer N-insertions than the 666-donor mean.

Sequenced sample: PBMCs. This TCR was sampled from a man in his fifties in good health and CMV-seropositive.

CDR3: CASSLSGLLLGYGYTF. The DNA of the CDR3 is TGTGCCAGCAGTTTATCGGGACTGCTACTAGGCTATGGCTACACCTTC. V and J are TRBV27 and TRBJ1-2; D is possibly TRBD1 (5 bases). The CDR3 spans 16 residues. Germline V CDR1 and CDR2: MNHEY, SMNVEV (reference sequence). V was cut by 0 bases and J by 4 bases, with 15 bases left in between.